This is a list of T cell receptor beta chains from one sample in a study of cytomegalovirus exposure and HLA in healthy donors. The table came from immunoSEQ multiplex PCR; TCRdb's copy has only in-frame clones and leaves some out. Found here are 200,000 to 250,000 clones, roughly 80% of them singletons; the top ten hold around 2.8%. The specimen sequenced was PBMCs. The receptors come from a man aged 30-40 years in good health and CMV-seronegative. The conserved cysteine and the conserved F or W are not part of the CDR3 here.

j_call v_call cdr3_aa
TRBJ2-7 TRBV7-9 ASSRQESYEQY
TRBJ1-3 TRBV27 ASSLGLGNTIY
TRBJ2-6 TRBV2 AITGTTFSRANVLT
TRBJ1-3 TRBV5-1 ASSLLGSSGNTIY
TRBJ2-7 TRBV6-6 ASRSRGQGSYEQY
TRBJ2-7 TRBV5-1 ASSLQGNEQY
TRBJ1-1 TRBV5-1 ASSMGLGQGAGEAF
TRBJ1-2 TRBV28 ASSLKGGGYT
TRBJ2-2 TRBV7-2 ASSLRLAAGELF
TRBJ1-1 TRBV6-1 ASSAGTGGPEAF
TRBJ1-5 TRBV6-6 ASSFKTGYSNQPQH
TRBJ1-5 TRBV19 ASSIVGSERH
TRBJ1-2 TRBV28 ASSPGGLNYGYT
TRBJ2-7 TRBV7-8 ASSLSVSEQY
TRBJ1-5 TRBV4-1 ASSHRSGQGDHNQPQH
TRBJ2-3 TRBV7-2 ASSLDSRSTDTQY
TRBJ1-4 TRBV28 ASRNPQGAIEKLF
TRBJ2-5 TRBV2 ASRSSGGNQETQY
TRBJ1-2 TRBV9 ASSAGSLFTGGYT
TRBJ2-7 TRBV11-2 ASSFQPGTYEQY
TRBJ2-1 TRBV4-3 ASSQDRFLTNEQF
TRBJ2-7 TRBV13 ASSLLSNDEQY
TRBJ1-1 TRBV6-5 ASSYGTPRVNTEAF
TRBJ1-2 TRBV2 ASSGLSGGPNPNYGYT
TRBJ1-1 TRBV28 ASSLYFPGGLNTEAF
TRBJ2-2 TRBV4-3 ASSLGLAGGLTGELF
TRBJ2-7 TRBV28 ASYGTGYTYEQY
TRBJ1-6 TRBV9 ASSVVGLDSPLH
TRBJ1-5 TRBV27 ASSPTTGARNQPQH
TRBJ2-7 TRBV5-6 ASSTTQGEQY
TRBJ2-1 TRBV9 ASSVAFSGVSYNEQF
TRBJ1-2 TRBV11-2 ASSLSLANYGYT
TRBJ2-7 TRBV18 ASSPTGEYEQY
TRBJ2-5 TRBV13 ASSTLGLGETQY
TRBJ1-1 TRBV19 ASAWGAEAF
TRBJ2-3 TRBV6-4 ASSVQGPGGTDTQY
TRBJ1-6 TRBV5-1 ASSLEGQGFYNSPLH